The 11 T cell receptor beta chains below all came from one sample that was sequenced in a study of regulatory T cells in long-lasting Graves disease. This sample's time point: newly diagnosed GD, antithyroid drugs for less than 3 months. After RNA was extracted from PBMCs, the TCR library was made from it. Arm-PCR with iRepertoire HTBI primers amplified the CDR3 regions for these TCR beta libraries. TCRdb redid the calling of the multiplex PCR reads with MiXCR, one entry per CDR3 protein. The sample lists roughly 610,000 distinct CDR3 sequences, approximately 15% occurring once. These data were also filed under a second study, of T cells in Graves' hyperthyroidism and ophthalmopathy.

The sample here was peripheral blood mononuclear cells (PBMCs), taken at new diagnosis, from a patient treated with antithyroid drugs. The receptors derive from a woman in her 30s with Graves disease.

The table lists this clonotype with many counts. The junction does not match germline at one end; this may be a read error. The rearrangement links TRBV9 to TRBJ1-1, with TRBD1 as a possible D gene (6 bases). CDR1 is SGDLS, CDR2 YYNGEE, per germline. CDR3 length equals 14 residues. The CDR3 DNA sequence: TGTGCCAGCAGTGTAGGGGGACTGGGCACTGAAGCTTTCTTT. It codes for CASSVGGLGTEAFF.

The CDR3 nucleotides are TGTGCCACCAGTGACCGTGGGACTATCGGGCAGTACTTC. Protein sequence: CATSDRGTIGQYF. V usage is TRBV24-1 and J usage is TRBJ2-7; TRBD2 matches at 7 bases. V shed 4 bases, J shed 9 bases, and the junction held 8 bases outside the gene matches. Germline V gene sequence: CDR1 KGHDR, CDR2 SFDVKD. The CDR3 loop spans 13 amino acids.

Of note for this clonotype: A much larger clone lies one base from this, so it may be a read error. In nucleotides, the CDR3 is TGTGCCAACAGTTACTTCCTTTATACTGAAGCTTTCTTT. This codes for CANSYFLYTEAFF. The chain is built from TRBV6-2 or TRBV6-3 and TRBJ1-1, with D unclear. The CDR3 is 13 residues long. Germline V CDR1 and CDR2: MNHEY, SVGEGT.

In this sample, this clonotype turned up many times. J is TRBJ2-5 and V is TRBV11-2, with 8 bases identical to TRBD1. The CDR3 totals 14 residues. Germline V gene lookup returns CDR1 SGHAT and CDR2 FQNNGV. V was clipped by 5 bases and J by 4 bases; unmatched bases: 6. CDR3: CASSPADRGETQYF. The CDR3 DNA reads TGTGCCAGCAGCCCAGCCGACAGGGGAGAGACCCAGTACTTC.

This clonotype has at least ten counts. Here the CDR3 reads CASSPVQASLSYNEQFF. Here the CDR3 DNA reads TGTGCCAGCAGCCCCGTCCAGGCCTCGCTCTCCTACAATGAGCAGTTCTTC. The V call is TRBV12-3 or TRBV12-4, the J call TRBJ2-1; unclear D gene. This CDR3 contains 17 residues. V gave up 6 bases and J gave up 0 bases, with 18 bases separating them.

This clonotype came up many times. The chain joins TRBV30 to TRBJ1-5; D perhaps matches TRBD1 (5 bases). Trimming stripped 2 bases from V and 7 bases from J, with 12 bases between. CDR3 length: 13 amino acids. Per the germline V gene, CDR1 is GTSNPN and CDR2 is SVGIG (reference sequence). The CDR3 coding sequence is TGTGCCTGGAGTCCGGGGGTGGCCCAGCCCCAGCATTTT. Protein product: CAWSPGVAQPQHF.

Notes on this clonotype: A much larger clonotype is one base distant, so this may be a read error. CDR3 residues: CASSWRDNAEAFF. DNA for the CDR3: TGTGCCAGCAGCTGGCGGGACAACGCTGAAGCTTTCTTT. The V call is TRBV11-3, the J call TRBJ1-1; D possibly corresponds to TRBD1 (6 bases). V gave up 4 bases and J gave up 6 bases, with 12 bases separating them. This CDR3 has 13 residues. Germline lookup yields CDR1 SGHNT and CDR2 YENEEA.

The chain couples TRBV19 to TRBJ2-1, with 8 bases lining up with TRBD2. V trimming: 9 bases; J trimming: 3 bases; junction bases outside the gene matches: 4. The CDR3 spans 13 residues. Per germline, CDR1 LNHDA and CDR2 SQIVND (reference sequence). This CDR3 reads CASGLARYNEQFF. CDR3 in DNA: TGTGCCAGCGGACTAGCCCGCTACAATGAGCAGTTCTTC.

In regard to this clonotype: This may arise from a read error, as a much more abundant clone is one base away. V is TRBV6-5 and J is TRBJ2-5, with D possibly TRBD2 on 7 matching bases. CDR3 length: 15 amino acids. The germline CDR1 and CDR2 sequences are MNHEY and SVGAGI. V was trimmed by 3 bases and J by 7 bases, leaving 18 bases between them. This chain's CDR3 is CASSYKGGPGGTQYF. The CDR3 DNA is TGTGCCAGCAGTTATAAGGGGGGGCCGGGGGGGACCCAGTACTTC.

This sequence joins TRBV10-3 and TRBJ1-2; TRBD1 aligns across 9 bases. From germline, CDR1 is ENHRY and CDR2 SYGVKD. Trimming at V came to 3 bases and at J to 3 bases, leaving 5 bases not matched to a gene. The CDR3 runs to 15 residues. CDR3 coding DNA: TGTGCCATCAGTGATTCGGGACAGGGCCACTATGGCTACACCTTC. This sequence encodes CAISDSGQGHYGYTF.

The chain links TRBV14 to TRBJ2-3; no firm D call. Germline CDR1 and CDR2: SGHDN and FVKESK. V was clipped by 4 bases and J by 5 bases, with 13 bases between them. This CDR3 contains 14 residues. CDR3 in DNA: TGTGCCAGCAGCCTCCGTGGTTTTGGAGATACGCAGTATTTT. It encodes CASSLRGFGDTQYF.